The entry below describes one T cell receptor beta chain. No antigen is known for it. Base qualities were left out, and no much larger clone turns up one base away. The sample belongs to a study of blood T cell repertoires in COVID-19 (dated by TCRdb to about 2020). Broadly, across the study: Samples from collaborators originated in the United States, Italy and Spain and spanned both the acute and convalescent phases of COVID-19. The material from the prospective study consisted of cDNA or gDNA derived from T cells, B-cell-depleted T cells, or PBMCs. Deeply sampled blood TCRbeta repertoires from subjects exposed to, actively infected with, or recovered from COVID-19 were included in the dataset. The samples were drawn from two sources: the first 160 participants of the ongoing ImmuneRACE study, and 1,000 to 1,500 subjects contributed by 6 global collaborators. Nearly every sample came with metadata listing a de-identified subject ID, COVID-19 status, age in years and sex. The repertoires were released in a freely available public database intended as a resource for research on the immune response to SARS-CoV-2. HLA class I and class II types, where available, came from metadata supplied by the sample provider rather than from assay-based typing.

The immunoSEQ Assay, a bias-controlled multiplex PCR, was used to amplify TCRbeta CDR3 regions from genomic DNA. The original pipeline was this. The number of nucleated cells in each sample was estimated from the amplification of reference gene primers within the assay. To quantify the absolute abundance of each unique TCRbeta CDR3 rearrangement, sequence reads were collapsed and filtered. Productive Simpson clonality was computed per sample as the square root of Simpson's diversity index over productive rearrangements. Sourced from immuneACCESS, this table was stored by TCRdb with only in-frame sequences that have V and J called. A share of the clones is absent; for the studies checked, an unresolved V gene accounts for under half, and the remainder has no known explanation. V, J and clone size derive from that table, while D and trimming were established from the DNA sequence. The sample table shows 110,000 or so clones, and more than 75% are seen once. The top ten clonotypes cover about 3.4% of the sample.

Overall results and qualifications from the work: The quantity of clinical and demographic metadata differed by source and by participant and was supplied without curation.

The collaborating institutions used their own protocols to collect whole blood in K2EDTA tubes. For TCRbeta analysis, collaborators shipped samples in one of three forms: frozen whole blood, isolated PBMCs, or DNA extracted from either of those sample types. This sequence originates from a man aged 40-49 years with acute or convalescent COVID-19. The sample taken for sequencing was peripheral blood.

The CDR3: CASSPLSSGGDTQYF. The DNA reads TGTGCCAGCAGCCCTCTTAGTAGCGGGGGGGATACGCAGTATTTT. The chain was built from TRBV7-2 and TRBJ2-3; TRBD2 aligns with 10 central bases. Per the germline V gene, SGHTA is the CDR1 and FQGNSA is the CDR2. Compared with germline, V lacks 5 bases and J lacks 6 bases; bases without a gene match: 8. From the cysteine up to the phenylalanine, the CDR3 has a length of 15 residues. Just CDR3 DNA is preserved here, 45 bases in frame from base 1.